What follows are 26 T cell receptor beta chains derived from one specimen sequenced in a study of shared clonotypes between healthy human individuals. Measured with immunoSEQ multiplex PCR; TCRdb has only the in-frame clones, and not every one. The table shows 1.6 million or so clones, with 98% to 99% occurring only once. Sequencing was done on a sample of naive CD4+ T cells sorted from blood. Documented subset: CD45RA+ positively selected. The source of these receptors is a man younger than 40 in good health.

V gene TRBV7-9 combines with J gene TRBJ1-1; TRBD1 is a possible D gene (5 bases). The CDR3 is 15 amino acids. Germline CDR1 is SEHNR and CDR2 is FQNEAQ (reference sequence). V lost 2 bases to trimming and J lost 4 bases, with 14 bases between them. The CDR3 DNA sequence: TGTGCCAGCAGCTTACCTCCTATGGGGGGCACTGAAGCTTTCTTT. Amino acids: CASSLPPMGGTEAFF.

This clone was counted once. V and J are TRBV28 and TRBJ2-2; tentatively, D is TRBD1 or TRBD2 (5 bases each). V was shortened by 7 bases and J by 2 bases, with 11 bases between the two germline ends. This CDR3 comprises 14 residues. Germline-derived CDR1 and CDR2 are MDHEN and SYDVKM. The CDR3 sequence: CASKTGPNTGELFF. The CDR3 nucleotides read TGTGCCAGCAAAACGGGACCCAACACCGGGGAGCTGTTTTTT.

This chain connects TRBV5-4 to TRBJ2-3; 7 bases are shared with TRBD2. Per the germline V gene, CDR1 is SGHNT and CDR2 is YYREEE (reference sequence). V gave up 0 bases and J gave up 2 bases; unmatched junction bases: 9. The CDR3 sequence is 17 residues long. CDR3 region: CASSLASGIQTTDTQYF. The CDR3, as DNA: TGTGCCAGCAGCTTGGCTAGCGGCATACAGACCACAGATACGCAGTATTTT. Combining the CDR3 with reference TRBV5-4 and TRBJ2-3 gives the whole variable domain ETGVTQSPTHLIKTRGQQVTLRCSSQSGHNTVSWYQQALGQGPQFIFQYYREEENGRGNFPPRFSGLQFPNYSSELNVNALELDDSALYLCASSLASGIQTTDTQYFGPGTRLTVL.

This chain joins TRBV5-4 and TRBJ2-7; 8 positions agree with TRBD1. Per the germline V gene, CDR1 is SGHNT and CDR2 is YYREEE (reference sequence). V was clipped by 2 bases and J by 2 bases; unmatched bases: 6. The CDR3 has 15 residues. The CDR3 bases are TGTGCCAGCAGCTTTGGACAGGGTGGCACCTACGAGCAGTACTTC. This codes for CASSFGQGGTYEQYF.

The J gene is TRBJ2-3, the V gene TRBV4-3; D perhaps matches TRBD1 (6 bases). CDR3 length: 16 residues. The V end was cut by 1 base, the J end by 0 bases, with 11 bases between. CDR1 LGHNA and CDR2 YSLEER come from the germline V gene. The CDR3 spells CASSQGDIGSTDTQYF. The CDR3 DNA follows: TGCGCCAGCAGCCAAGGGGACATCGGAAGCACAGATACGCAGTATTTT.

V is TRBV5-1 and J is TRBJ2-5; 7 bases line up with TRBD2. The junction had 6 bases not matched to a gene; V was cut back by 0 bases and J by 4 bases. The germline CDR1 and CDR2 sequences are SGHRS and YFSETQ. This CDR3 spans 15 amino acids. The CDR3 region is CASSLDSSGPETQYF. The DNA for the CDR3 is TGCGCCAGCAGCTTGGATTCTAGCGGCCCAGAGACCCAGTACTTC.

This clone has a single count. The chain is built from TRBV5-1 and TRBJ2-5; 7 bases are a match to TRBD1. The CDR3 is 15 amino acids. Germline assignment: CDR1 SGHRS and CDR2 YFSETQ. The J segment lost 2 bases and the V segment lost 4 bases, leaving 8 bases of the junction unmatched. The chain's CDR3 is CASSQGTAMQETQYF. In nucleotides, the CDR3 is TGCGCCAGCAGCCAAGGGACAGCGATGCAAGAGACCCAGTACTTC.

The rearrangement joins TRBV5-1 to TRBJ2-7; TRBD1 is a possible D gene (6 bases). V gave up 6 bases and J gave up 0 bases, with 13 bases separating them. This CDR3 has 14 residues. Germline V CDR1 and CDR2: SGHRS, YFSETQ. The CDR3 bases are TGCGCCAGCAAAGTTTGGACAGACTCCTACGAGCAGTACTTC. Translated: CASKVWTDSYEQYF.

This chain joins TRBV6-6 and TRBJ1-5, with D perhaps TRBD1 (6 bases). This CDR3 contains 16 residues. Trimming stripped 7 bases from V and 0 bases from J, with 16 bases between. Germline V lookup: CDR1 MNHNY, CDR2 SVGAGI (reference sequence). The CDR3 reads CASKLTGKHSNQPQHF. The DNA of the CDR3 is TGTGCCAGCAAATTAACAGGGAAGCATAGCAATCAGCCCCAGCATTTT.

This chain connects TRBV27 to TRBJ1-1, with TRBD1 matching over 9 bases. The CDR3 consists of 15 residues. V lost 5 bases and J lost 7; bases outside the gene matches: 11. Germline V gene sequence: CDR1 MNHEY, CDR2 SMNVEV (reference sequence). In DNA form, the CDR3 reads TGTGCCAGCAGTCCCCTCTTGACAGGGGGGGGTGAAGCTTTCTTT. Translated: CASSPLLTGGGEAFF.

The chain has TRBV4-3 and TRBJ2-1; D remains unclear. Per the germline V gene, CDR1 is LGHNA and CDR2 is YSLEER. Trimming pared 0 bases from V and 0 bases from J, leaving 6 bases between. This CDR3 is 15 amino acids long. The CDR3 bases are TGCGCCAGCAGCCAAGAAGGGTTCTCCTACAATGAGCAGTTCTTC. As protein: CASSQEGFSYNEQFF.

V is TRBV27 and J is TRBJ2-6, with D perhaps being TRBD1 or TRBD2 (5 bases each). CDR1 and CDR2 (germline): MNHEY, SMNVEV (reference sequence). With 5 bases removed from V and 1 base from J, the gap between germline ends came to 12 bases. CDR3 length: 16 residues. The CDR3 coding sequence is TGTGCCAGCAGTCCGGGACCGGGGTCTGGGGCCAACGTCCTGACTTTC. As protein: CASSPGPGSGANVLTF. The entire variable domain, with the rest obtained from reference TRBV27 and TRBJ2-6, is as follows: EAQVTQNPRYLITVTGKKLTVTCSQNMNHEYMSWYRQDPGLGLRQIYYSMNVEVTDKGDVPEGYKVSRKEKRNFPLILESPSPNQTSLYFCASSPGPGSGANVLTFGAGSRLTVL.

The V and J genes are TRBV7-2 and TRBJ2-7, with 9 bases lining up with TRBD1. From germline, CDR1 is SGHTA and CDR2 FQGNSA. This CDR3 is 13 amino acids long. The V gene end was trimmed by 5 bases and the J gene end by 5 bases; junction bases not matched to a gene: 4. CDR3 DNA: TGTGCCAGCAGCCGGGACAGGGAGAACGAGCAGTACTTC. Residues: CASSRDRENEQYF.

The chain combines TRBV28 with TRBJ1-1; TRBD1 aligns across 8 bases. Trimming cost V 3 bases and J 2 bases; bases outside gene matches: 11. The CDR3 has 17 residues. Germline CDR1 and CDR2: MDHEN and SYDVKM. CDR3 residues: CASSFPRTGTPNTEAFF. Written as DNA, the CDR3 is TGTGCCAGCAGTTTCCCAAGGACAGGGACTCCTAACACTGAAGCTTTCTTT.

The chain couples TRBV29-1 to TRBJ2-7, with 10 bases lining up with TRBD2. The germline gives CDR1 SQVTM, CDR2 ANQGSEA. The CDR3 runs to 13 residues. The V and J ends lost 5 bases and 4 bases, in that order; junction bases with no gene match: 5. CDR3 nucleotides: TGCAGCGTTTTGCTAGCGGGAGTATACGAGCAGTACTTC. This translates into CSVLLAGVYEQYF.

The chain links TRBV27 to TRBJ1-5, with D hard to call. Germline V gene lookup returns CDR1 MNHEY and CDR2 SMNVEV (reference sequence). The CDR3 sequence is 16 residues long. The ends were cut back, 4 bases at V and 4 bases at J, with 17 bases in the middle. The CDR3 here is CASSSGHSLANQPQHF. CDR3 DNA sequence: TGTGCCAGCAGTTCCGGCCACAGCCTAGCAAATCAGCCCCAGCATTTT.

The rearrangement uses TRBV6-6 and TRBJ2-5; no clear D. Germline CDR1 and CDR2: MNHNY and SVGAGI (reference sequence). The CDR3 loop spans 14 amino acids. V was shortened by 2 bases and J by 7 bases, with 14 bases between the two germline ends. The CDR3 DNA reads TGTGCCAGCAGTTACCCCCCGGCCGTGTGGACCCAGTACTTC. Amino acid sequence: CASSYPPAVWTQYF.

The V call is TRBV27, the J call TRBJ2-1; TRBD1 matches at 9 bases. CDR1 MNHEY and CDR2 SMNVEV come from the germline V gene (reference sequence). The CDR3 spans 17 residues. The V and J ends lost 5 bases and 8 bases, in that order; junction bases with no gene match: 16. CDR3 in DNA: TGTGCCAGCAGTCCGTACCCCCCGGGACAGGGTATCGATGAGCAGTTCTTC. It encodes CASSPYPPGQGIDEQFF.

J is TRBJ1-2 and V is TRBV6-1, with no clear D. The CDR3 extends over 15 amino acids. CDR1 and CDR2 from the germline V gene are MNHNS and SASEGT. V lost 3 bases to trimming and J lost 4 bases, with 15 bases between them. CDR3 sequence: CASSDLRGSPYGYTF. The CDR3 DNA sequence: TGTGCCAGCAGTGACTTGCGGGGAAGCCCCTATGGCTACACCTTC.

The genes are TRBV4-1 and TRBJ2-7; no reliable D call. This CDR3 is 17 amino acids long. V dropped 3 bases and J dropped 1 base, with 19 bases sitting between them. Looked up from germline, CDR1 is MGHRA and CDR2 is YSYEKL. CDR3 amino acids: CASSHQSGLRSSYEQYF. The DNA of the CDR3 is TGCGCCAGCAGCCACCAATCCGGCCTTCGTTCTTCCTACGAGCAGTACTTC.

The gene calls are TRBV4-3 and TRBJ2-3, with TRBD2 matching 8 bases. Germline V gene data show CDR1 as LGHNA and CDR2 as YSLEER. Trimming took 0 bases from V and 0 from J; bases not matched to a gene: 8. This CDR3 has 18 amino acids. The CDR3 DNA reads TGCGCCAGCAGCCAAGACGTTCGGCTAGCGGGTAGCACAGATACGCAGTATTTT. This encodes CASSQDVRLAGSTDTQYF.

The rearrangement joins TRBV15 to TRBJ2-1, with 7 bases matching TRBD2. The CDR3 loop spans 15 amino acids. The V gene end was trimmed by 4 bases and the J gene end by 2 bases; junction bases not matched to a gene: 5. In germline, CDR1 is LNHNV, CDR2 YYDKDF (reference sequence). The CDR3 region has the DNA TGTGCCACCAGCATCGGCGGGAGTCCCTACAATGAGCAGTTCTTC. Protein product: CATSIGGSPYNEQFF.

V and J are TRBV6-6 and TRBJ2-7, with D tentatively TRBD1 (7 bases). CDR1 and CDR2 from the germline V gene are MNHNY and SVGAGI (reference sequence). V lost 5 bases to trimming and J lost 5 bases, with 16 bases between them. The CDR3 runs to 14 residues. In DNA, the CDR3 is TGTGCCAGCAGTCAATCACAGGGGAGGAACGAGCAGTACTTC. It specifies CASSQSQGRNEQYF.

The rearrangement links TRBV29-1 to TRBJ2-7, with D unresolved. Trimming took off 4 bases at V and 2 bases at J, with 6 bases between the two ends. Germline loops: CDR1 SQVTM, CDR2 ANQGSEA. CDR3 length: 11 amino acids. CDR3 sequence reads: CSVGRPYEQYF. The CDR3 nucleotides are TGCAGCGTTGGTAGACCCTACGAGCAGTACTTC.

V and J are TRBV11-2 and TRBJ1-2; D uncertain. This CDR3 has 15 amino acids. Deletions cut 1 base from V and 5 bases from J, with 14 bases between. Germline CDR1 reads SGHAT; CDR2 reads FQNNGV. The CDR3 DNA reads TGTGCCAGCAGCTTAGCCGCTGCGGGTACGTATGGCTACACCTTC. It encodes CASSLAAAGTYGYTF.

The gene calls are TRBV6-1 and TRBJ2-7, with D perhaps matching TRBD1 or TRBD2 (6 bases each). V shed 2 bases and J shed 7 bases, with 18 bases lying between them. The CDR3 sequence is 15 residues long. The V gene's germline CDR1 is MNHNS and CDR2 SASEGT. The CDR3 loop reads CASSEIRGPLGEQYF. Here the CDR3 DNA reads TGTGCCAGCAGTGAAATCCGGGGGCCCCTAGGGGAGCAGTACTTC.